This T cell receptor beta chain was recorded in a study of cytomegalovirus exposure and HLA in healthy donors. Study-wide findings and caveats: A few of the chains that were CMV-associated were confirmed in vitro to be specific for CMV antigens. Most of the TCR beta V segments (in an earlier analysis) were productive either about 90% or about 30% of the time. In a later analysis, HLA-C alleles had the fewest associated TCRs, DRB1 alleles the most.

With regard to this clone: As yet, its antigen is unknown.

The PCR ran on 60 Vbeta and 13 Jbeta primers. The data were produced by immunoSEQ multiplex PCR, yet TCRdb's version contains in-frame clones alone and is incomplete. The sample totals tens of thousands of clones. The germline gives CDR1 LGHNA, CDR2 YNFKEQ. The CDR3 covers 14 residues. The V end was cut by 0 bases, the J end by 4 bases, with 9 bases between. The sequenced sample was PBMCs. This TCR derives from a male donor in good health and CMV-seronegative. The chain couples TRBV4-2 to TRBJ1-2, with a weak D call TRBD1 (5 bases). This CDR3 is CASSQDRGTYGYTF. The CDR3 DNA reads TGTGCCAGCAGCCAAGATCGGGGGACCTATGGCTACACCTTC.